This T cell receptor beta chain is from a study of cytomegalovirus exposure and HLA in healthy donors. Amplification used 60 Vbeta primers and 13 Jbeta primers. Data came from immunoSEQ multiplex PCR; TCRdb stores just in-frame clones and leaves some out. The table records approximately 80,000 clones, 63% of them present only once. Germline values: CDR1 MGHRA, CDR2 YSYEKL. The CDR3 sequence is 14 residues long. The J segment lost 2 bases and the V segment lost 1 base, leaving 2 bases of the junction unmatched. Comment on this clone: In the same sample, other DNA sequences code for this CDR3.

Material for sequencing was PBMCs. This sequence was found in a woman aged 40 to 50 in good health and CMV-seropositive. V and J are TRBV4-1 and TRBJ2-7; 7 bases align to TRBD1. The CDR3 is CASSQVQGAYEQYF. CDR3 nucleotides: TGCGCCAGCAGCCAAGTTCAGGGGGCCTACGAGCAGTACTTC.